These 8 T cell receptor beta chains came from one sample sequenced in a study of T cell responses to AZD1222 COVID-19 vaccine. Clones were sequenced by immunoSEQ multiplex PCR, and TCRdb holds only the in-frame ones, with some missing. The repertoire has over 120,000 clones, approximately 85% of them found once; the top ten carry 8%. The sequencing here drew on peripheral blood, taken on day 0 of AZD1222 vaccination. The receptors come from an adult in good health.

Here the CDR3 reads CASSQSEYSSYEQYF. CDR3 nucleotides: TGCGCCAGCAGCCAATCGGAGTACAGCTCCTACGAGCAGTACTTC. The gene calls are TRBV4-1 and TRBJ2-7; D remains unclear. The CDR3 loop spans 15 amino acids. Between the trimmed V and J ends, which lost 2 bases and 0 bases, there was a span of 11 bases. Germline V gene lookup returns CDR1 MGHRA and CDR2 YSYEKL.

The CDR3 DNA sequence: TGTGCCACCAGTGATCCCCAGACTTTACAGAGCAATCAGCCCCAGCATTTT. Residues: CATSDPQTLQSNQPQHF. V usage is TRBV24-1 and J usage is TRBJ1-5; no reliable D call. Germline loops: CDR1 KGHDR, CDR2 SFDVKD. The V and J ends lost 3 bases and 1 base respectively, with 15 bases between them. The CDR3 extends over 17 amino acids.

V is TRBV10-1 and J is TRBJ1-6, with D possibly matching TRBD1 (5 bases). The V end lost 6 bases, the J end lost 8 bases, and 8 bases lay between the germline ends. Germline loops: CDR1 WNHNN, CDR2 SYGVQD (reference sequence). The CDR3 contains 12 residues. The CDR3: CASRGVDSPLHF. CDR3 DNA sequence: TGCGCCAGCAGGGGGGTGGATTCACCCCTCCACTTT.

Only a few counts were recorded for this clone. The chain is built from TRBV6-5 and TRBJ1-2, with unresolved D. Trimming removed 0 bases at V and 4 bases at J, with 15 bases between. Germline assignment: CDR1 MNHEY and CDR2 SVGAGI. The CDR3 is 16 residues long. In nucleotides, the CDR3 is TGTGCCAGCAGTTACTCGATGGGCCAAGTCTTCTATGGCTACACCTTC. Its translation is CASSYSMGQVFYGYTF.

The V gene is TRBV9, the J gene TRBJ2-1, with 9 bases that match TRBD2. There are 15 residues in the CDR3. J lost 3 bases, V lost 4 bases, and 5 bases had no gene match. CDR1 is SGDLS and CDR2 is YYNGEE in the germline V gene. The CDR3 nucleotides read TGTGCCAGCAGCCAGAGACTAGCGGACTACAATGAGCAGTTCTTC. Its translation: CASSQRLADYNEQFF.

Remarks on this clone: The same CDR3 also results from other DNA sequences found in this sample. This sequence joins TRBV28 and TRBJ1-5, with 8 bases that match TRBD1. J was trimmed by 2 bases and V by 4 bases; bases with no gene match: 4. CDR1 and CDR2 from the germline V gene are MDHEN and SYDVKM. This CDR3 has 15 amino acids. The CDR3 DNA is TGTGCCAGCAGTTCTGGACAGGGTGGCAATCAGCCCCAGCATTTT. Residues: CASSSGQGGNQPQHF.

A few counts support this clone. The chain carries TRBV2 and TRBJ2-1, with 7 nucleotides matching TRBD2. The CDR3 totals 20 residues. Germline CDR1 reads SNHLY; CDR2 reads FYNNEI. After removal of 3 bases from V and 0 bases from J, the junction contained 17 bases not matched to a gene. CDR3 nucleotides: TGTGCCAGCAGTGATCTTGCGGTAGCGGGTAAGAACTTCTCCTACAATGAGCAGTTCTTC. This gives the protein CASSDLAVAGKNFSYNEQFF. The full variable domain, its missing parts supplied by reference TRBV2 and TRBJ2-1, is EPEVTQTPSHQVTQMGQEVILRCVPISNHLYFYWYRQILGQKVEFLVSFYNNEISEKSEIFDDQFSVERPDGSNFTLKIRSTKLEDSAMYFCASSDLAVAGKNFSYNEQFFGPGTRLTVL.

The table lists this clone with a count of one. The chain joins TRBV2 to TRBJ1-1; possible D gene TRBD1, 6 bases. The CDR3 extends over 14 amino acids. The germline CDR1 and CDR2 sequences are SNHLY and FYNNEI. Trimming stripped 5 bases from V and 1 base from J, with 11 bases between. The CDR3 sequence is CASSSGASNTEAFF. Here the CDR3 DNA reads TGTGCCAGCAGTTCAGGGGCGTCGAACACTGAAGCTTTCTTT. The whole variable domain, remainder taken from reference TRBV2 and TRBJ1-1, is EPEVTQTPSHQVTQMGQEVILRCVPISNHLYFYWYRQILGQKVEFLVSFYNNEISEKSEIFDDQFSVERPDGSNFTLKIRSTKLEDSAMYFCASSSGASNTEAFFGQGTRLTVV.